The rows below give T cell receptor beta chains drawn from one sample of a study of cytomegalovirus exposure and HLA in healthy donors. The method was immunoSEQ multiplex PCR; TCRdb's version includes in-frame clones alone and lacks a portion of them. The table has roughly 120,000 clones, 50% to 70% seen once; the top ten hold around 9.7%. Sequencing input: PBMCs. These receptors originate from a woman aged 40 to 50 in good health and CMV-seropositive. Each CDR3 is given with its conserved first and last residue. Each record gives: D gene, J gene, V gene, CDR3 length, clone size, CDR3 protein, CDR3 DNA. The D gene is left open where the match is weak. Clone size is given for some rows only: seen once, a few or many times, or a class if the clone is expanded.

NA	TRBJ1-2	TRBV30	14	NA	CAWSVHPVYYGYTF	TGTGCCTGGAGTGTTCACCCGGTTTACTATGGCTACACCTTC
TRBD2	TRBJ2-1	TRBV4-3	16	NA	CASSQVGGSPYNEQFF	TGCGCCAGTAGCCAAGTGGGGGGGTCACCCTACAATGAGCAGTTCTTC
TRBD2	TRBJ2-1	TRBV27	15	NA	CASSWSGSLHNEQFF	TGTGCCAGCAGTTGGAGCGGGAGTCTCCACAATGAGCAGTTCTTC
NA	TRBJ1-5	TRBV4-2	13	NA	CASSQERQQPQHF	TGTGCCAGCAGCCAAGAACGACAGCAGCCCCAGCATTTT
TRBD1	TRBJ1-1	TRBV4-1	14	NA	CASRDRSMNTEAFF	TGCGCCAGCCGGGACAGGAGCATGAACACTGAAGCTTTCTTT
NA	TRBJ1-4	TRBV4-3	16	NA	CASSPQGRGTNEKLFF	TGCGCCAGCAGCCCCCAAGGGAGGGGAACTAATGAAAAACTGTTTTTT
NA	TRBJ1-2	TRBV5-8	14	NA	CASSLAGIAYGYTF	TGTGCCAGCAGCTTGGCAGGGATAGCCTATGGCTACACCTTC
TRBD2	TRBJ2-5	TRBV6-1	14	few	CASGERGYQETQYF	TGTGCCAGCGGGGAGCGGGGATACCAAGAGACCCAGTACTTC
TRBD2	TRBJ2-1	TRBV6-5	15	NA	CASSYSGSSYNEQFF	TGTGCCAGCAGTTATAGCGGGTCATCCTACAATGAGCAGTTCTTC
TRBD2	TRBJ2-1	TRBV9	15	NA	CASSVDGRSDNEQFF	TGTGCCAGCAGCGTAGACGGGAGGTCGGACAATGAGCAGTTCTTC
NA	TRBJ2-7	TRBV6-5	15	NA	CASRYGSGEIYEQYF	TGTGCCAGCAGGTACGGTTCAGGGGAAATCTACGAGCAGTACTTC
TRBD1	TRBJ2-1	TRBV4-3	14	NA	CASSQATGVNEQFF	TGCGCCAGCAGTCAAGCGACAGGGGTCAATGAGCAGTTCTTC
NA	TRBJ1-1	TRBV11-2	13	NA	CASSFTRDTEAFF	TGTGCCAGCAGCTTTACCCGGGACACTGAAGCTTTCTTT
NA	TRBJ1-2	TRBV28	13	few	CASSSGDWRGYTF	TGTGCCAGCAGTTCAGGGGATTGGAGAGGCTACACCTTC
TRBD2	TRBJ2-7	TRBV27	16	few	CASSDVVLAASYEQYF	TGTGCCAGCAGTGATGTGGTACTAGCGGCCTCCTACGAGCAGTACTTC
TRBD1	TRBJ2-2	TRBV2	13	NA	CASGDSGYGELLF	TGTGCCAGCGGGGACAGCGGCTACGGGGAGCTGCTTTTT
TRBD2	TRBJ2-7	TRBV6-5	16	NA	CASSSTIAGGFYEQYF	TGTGCCAGCAGTTCGACCATAGCGGGAGGTTTCTACGAGCAGTACTTC
NA	TRBJ2-5	TRBV5-4	12	NA	CASSLQRETQYF	TGTGCCAGCAGCTTGCAGCGGGAGACCCAGTACTTC
TRBD1	TRBJ2-7	TRBV27	16	NA	CASSFLDRVNIYEQYF	TGTGCCAGCAGTTTCCTTGACAGGGTTAATATCTACGAGCAGTACTTC
TRBD1	TRBJ2-1	TRBV5-1	16	NA	CASSLVLQGSYNEQFF	TGCGCCAGCAGCTTGGTATTACAGGGGTCCTACAATGAGCAGTTCTTC
TRBD2	TRBJ2-2	TRBV28	17	few	CASSEIAGGPDTGELFF	TGTGCCAGCAGTGAAATAGCGGGAGGGCCGGACACCGGGGAGCTGTTTTTT
TRBD1	TRBJ1-2	TRBV11-2	14	NA	CASSVGTGTYGYTF	TGTGCCAGCAGTGTGGGGACAGGGACCTATGGCTACACCTTC
TRBD2	TRBJ2-1	TRBV7-3	15	NA	CASSLSSGGYNEQFF	TGTGCCAGCAGCTTATCCAGCGGGGGCTACAATGAGCAGTTCTTC
NA	TRBJ2-2	TRBV25-1	15	NA	CASSEHPRGSGELFF	TGTGCCAGCAGTGAACACCCCAGGGGTTCCGGGGAGCTGTTTTTT
NA	TRBJ2-7	TRBV28	16	NA	CASSPRLGPFHDEQYF	TGTGCCAGCAGTCCGAGACTAGGCCCCTTCCATGACGAGCAGTACTTC
TRBD2	TRBJ2-7	TRBV27	14	NA	CASSLTSGNYEQYF	TGTGCCAGCAGTTTAACTAGCGGAAACTACGAGCAGTACTTC
NA	TRBJ2-7	TRBV30	15	few	CAWSDSRQGGVEQYF	TGTGCCTGGAGTGATTCACGTCAGGGGGGCGTTGAGCAGTACTTC
NA	TRBJ2-6	TRBV13	13	NA	CASSPLGANVLTF	TGTGCCAGCAGCCCTCTTGGGGCCAACGTCCTGACTTTC
NA	TRBJ2-1	TRBV28	15	NA	CASSLKLLSYNEQFF	TGTGCCAGCAGTTTGAAACTTCTCTCCTACAATGAGCAGTTCTTC
NA	TRBJ2-7	TRBV13	16	NA	CASSLGGQFSSYEQYF	TGTGCCAGCAGCCTAGGAGGACAGTTTAGCTCCTACGAGCAGTACTTC
NA	TRBJ2-7	TRBV19	15	NA	CASSWGSGSTYEQYF	TGTGCCAGTAGTTGGGGCAGCGGGTCAACCTACGAGCAGTACTTC
TRBD2	TRBJ2-1	TRBV13	17	few	CASSLGGRAQIYNEQFF	TGTGCCAGCAGCTTAGGCGGGAGGGCTCAAATCTACAATGAGCAGTTCTTC
TRBD1	TRBJ1-2	TRBV7-9	13	NA	CASSPQGANGYTF	TGTGCCAGCAGCCCACAGGGGGCTAACGGCTACACCTTC
NA	TRBJ1-1	TRBV30	12	once	CACTPRGLEAFF	TGTGCCTGTACTCCCAGGGGTCTTGAAGCTTTCTTT
NA	TRBJ1-4	TRBV7-8	15	few	CASRNSGGEAEKLFF	TGTGCCAGCAGGAACTCAGGAGGGGAGGCTGAAAAACTGTTTTTT
TRBD2	TRBJ2-3	TRBV5-6	17	NA	CASSSSASGGSTDTQYF	TGTGCCAGCAGCTCAAGCGCTAGCGGGGGGTCCACAGATACGCAGTATTTT
NA	TRBJ1-3	TRBV4-1	15	NA	CASSQSTGTGNTIYF	TGCGCCAGCAGCCAGTCCACAGGGACTGGAAACACCATATATTTT
NA	TRBJ1-2	TRBV29-1	12	NA	CSVVMGQIGYTF	TGCAGCGTTGTGATGGGGCAGATAGGCTACACCTTC
TRBD2	TRBJ2-1	TRBV7-2	15	NA	CASSLFPTSGTEQFF	TGTGCCAGCAGCTTATTTCCCACTAGCGGGACTGAGCAGTTCTTC
NA	TRBJ2-6	TRBV19	15	NA	CASSRTRAGANVLTF	TGTGCCAGTAGTAGGACGAGGGCTGGGGCCAACGTCCTGACTTTC
TRBD1	TRBJ1-2	TRBV15	16	NA	CATSGWGQQANYGYTF	TGTGCCACCAGCGGATGGGGACAGCAAGCTAACTATGGCTACACCTTC
NA	TRBJ1-4	TRBV7-9	14	NA	CASSPGQTNEKLFF	TGTGCCAGCAGCCCAGGACAGACTAATGAAAAACTGTTTTTT
NA	TRBJ2-2	TRBV11-2	12	NA	CASSLAAGELFF	TGTGCCAGCAGCTTAGCAGCCGGGGAGCTGTTTTTT
NA	TRBJ2-7	TRBV27	14	NA	CASSSRHSAAEQYF	TGTGCCAGCAGTTCGCGACACTCAGCGGCCGAGCAGTACTTC
NA	TRBJ1-2	TRBV7-9	15	NA	CASSLSWDTFYGYTF	TGTGCCAGCAGCTTATCCTGGGACACCTTCTATGGCTACACCTTC
TRBD2	TRBJ2-3	TRBV7-2	17	NA	CASSPRAGLAGPDTQYF	TGTGCCAGCAGCCCCCGTGCGGGACTAGCGGGTCCAGATACGCAGTATTTT
NA	TRBJ1-5	TRBV5-8	15	NA	CASIQRPPRHQPQHF	TGTGCCAGCATCCAGAGGCCCCCAAGGCACCAGCCCCAGCATTTT
NA	TRBJ1-2	TRBV27	14	NA	CASSWSGSNYGYTF	TGTGCCAGCAGTTGGTCCGGGTCAAACTATGGCTACACCTTC
TRBD2	TRBJ2-7	TRBV7-3	15	few	CASSERAGGTYEQYF	TGTGCCAGCAGCGAGCGAGCGGGAGGAACCTACGAGCAGTACTTC
NA	TRBJ2-2	TRBV7-9	14	NA	CSSSLAEGPGELFF	TGTTCCAGCAGCTTAGCGGAGGGACCCGGGGAGCTGTTTTTT
TRBD2	TRBJ2-3	TRBV9	16	NA	CASSVVLAASTDTQYF	TGTGCCAGCAGCGTAGTACTAGCGGCTAGCACAGATACGCAGTATTTT
NA	TRBJ2-1	TRBV1	16	NA	CTSSHRRDRGFNEQFF	TGCACCAGCAGCCACCGCCGGGACAGGGGATTCAATGAGCAGTTCTTC